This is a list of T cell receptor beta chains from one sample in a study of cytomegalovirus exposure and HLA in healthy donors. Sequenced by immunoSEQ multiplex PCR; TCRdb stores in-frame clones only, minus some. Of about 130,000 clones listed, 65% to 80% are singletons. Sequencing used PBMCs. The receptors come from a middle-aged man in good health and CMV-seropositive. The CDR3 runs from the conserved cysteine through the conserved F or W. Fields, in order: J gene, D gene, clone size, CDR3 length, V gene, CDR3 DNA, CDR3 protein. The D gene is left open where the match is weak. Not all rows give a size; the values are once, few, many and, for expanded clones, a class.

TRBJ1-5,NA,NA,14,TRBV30,TGTGCCTGGAGTAGAGGGTTTAGCAATCAGCCCCAGCATTTT,CAWSRGFSNQPQHF
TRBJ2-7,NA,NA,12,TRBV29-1,TGCAGCGTTGGGGCGCGAGCGGGCGAGCAGTACTTC,CSVGARAGEQYF
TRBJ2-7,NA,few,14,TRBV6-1,TGTGCCAGCAGTGTGGGCTCAGGGTTCGGCGAGCAGTACTTC,CASSVGSGFGEQYF
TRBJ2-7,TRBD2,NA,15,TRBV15,TGTGCCACCAGCTTGGGACTAGCGGTTGGCTACGAGCAGTACTTC,CATSLGLAVGYEQYF
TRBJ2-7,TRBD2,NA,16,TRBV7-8,TGTGCCAGCAGCCCGGGCGGTAGCGGGAGAGGGAACGAGCAGTACTTC,CASSPGGSGRGNEQYF
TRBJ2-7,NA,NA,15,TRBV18,TGTGCCAGCTCACCATTGGGGGCCCTCTCCTACGAGCAGTACTTC,CASSPLGALSYEQYF
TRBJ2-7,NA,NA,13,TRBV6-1,TGTGCCAGCCTTAGCGAAGCTAACTACGAGCAGTACTTC,CASLSEANYEQYF
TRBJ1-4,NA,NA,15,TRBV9,TGTGCCAGCAGCCTAATCGGGGGAACTAATGAAAAACTGTTTTTT,CASSLIGGTNEKLFF
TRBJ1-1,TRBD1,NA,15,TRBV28,TGTGCCAGCAGCCCGCTAAGGGGGCGGGACACTGAAGCTTTCTTT,CASSPLRGRDTEAFF
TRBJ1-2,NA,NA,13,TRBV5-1,TGCGCCAGCAGCTTGATCCGGGAGAGTGGCTACACCTTC,CASSLIRESGYTF
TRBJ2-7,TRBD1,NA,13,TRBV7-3,TGTGCCAGCAGCGTAGACAGGGCACGCGAGCAGTACTTC,CASSVDRAREQYF
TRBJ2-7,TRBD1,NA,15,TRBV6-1,TGTGCCAGCAGACCTAGGACAGGGGAAGGGAACGAGCAGTACTTC,CASRPRTGEGNEQYF
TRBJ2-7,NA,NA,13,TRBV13,TGTGCCAGCAGCTTAGGCCGCGGGGACGAGCAGTACTTC,CASSLGRGDEQYF
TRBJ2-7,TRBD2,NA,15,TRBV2,TGTGCCAGCAGGGAAGCGGGAGGGCCCCCCTACGAGCAGTACTTC,CASREAGGPPYEQYF
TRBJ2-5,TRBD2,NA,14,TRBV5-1,TGCGCCAGCACCCACTCTAGCGGCCAAGAGACCCAGTACTTC,CASTHSSGQETQYF
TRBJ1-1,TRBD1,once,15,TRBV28,TGTGCCAGCAGTATACCGACAGGGGGGAACACTGAAGCTTTCTTT,CASSIPTGGNTEAFF
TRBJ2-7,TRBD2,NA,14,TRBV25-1,TGTGCCAGCAGTCCGAGCGGGAGAGGTGACGAGCAGTACTTC,CASSPSGRGDEQYF
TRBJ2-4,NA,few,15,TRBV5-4,TGTGCCAGCAGCTTGGGCAGGGAAGGCAAAAACATTCAGTACTTC,CASSLGREGKNIQYF
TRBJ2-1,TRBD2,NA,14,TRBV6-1,TGTGCCAGCGCTGCGGGAGGTACCTACAATGAGCAGTTCTTC,CASAAGGTYNEQFF
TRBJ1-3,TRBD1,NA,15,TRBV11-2,TGTGCCAGCAGCAGGACAGGGGGCCGAGGAAACACCATATATTTT,CASSRTGGRGNTIYF
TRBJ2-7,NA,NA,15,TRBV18,TGTGCCAGCTCACCTCAGGGACATAAATCCTACGAGCAGTACTTC,CASSPQGHKSYEQYF
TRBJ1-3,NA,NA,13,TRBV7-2,TGTGCCAGCAGCTTGAACACTAGAAACACCATATATTTT,CASSLNTRNTIYF
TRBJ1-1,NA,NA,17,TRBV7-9,TGTGCCAGCAGCTTAGTGCGGGGGGGGGCCTCTCACACTGAAGCTTTCTTT,CASSLVRGGASHTEAFF
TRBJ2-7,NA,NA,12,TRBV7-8,TGTGCCAGCAGCGGACAGACTTACGAGCAGTACTTC,CASSGQTYEQYF
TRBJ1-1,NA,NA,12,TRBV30,TGTGCCTGGAGGGCGGGGAACACTGAAGCTTTCTTT,CAWRAGNTEAFF
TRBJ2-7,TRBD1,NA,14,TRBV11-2,TGTGCCAGCAGCTTCGGACAGGAGGTAACGGAGCAGTACTTC,CASSFGQEVTEQYF
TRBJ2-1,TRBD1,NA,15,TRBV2,TGTGCCAGCCAGGGGGTACAGGGGGCGCGAAATGAGCAGTTCTTC,CASQGVQGARNEQFF
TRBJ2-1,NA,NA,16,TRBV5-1,TGCGCCAGCAGCCGTAGGTCGGGGGGCGCGGACAATGAGCAGTTCTTC,CASSRRSGGADNEQFF
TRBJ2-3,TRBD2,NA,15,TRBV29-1,TGCAGCGTTAGACGGGGGAGGGGAGTAACAGATACGCAGTATTTT,CSVRRGRGVTDTQYF
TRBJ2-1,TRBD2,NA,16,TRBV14,TGTGCCAGCAGCCAACGTGGCGGGAGCTCCTACAATGAGCAGTTCTTC,CASSQRGGSSYNEQFF
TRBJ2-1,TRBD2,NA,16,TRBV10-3,TGTGCCATCAGGGAACAACTAGCGGTGGCCTACAATGAGCAGTTCTTC,CAIREQLAVAYNEQFF
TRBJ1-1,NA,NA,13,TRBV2,TGTGCCAGCAGCCCGGGGTTGAACACTGAAGCTTTCTTT,CASSPGLNTEAFF
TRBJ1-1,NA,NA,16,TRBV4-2,TGTGCCAGCAGCCAAGAGCCTATCGCGGGGAACACTGAAGCTTTCTTT,CASSQEPIAGNTEAFF
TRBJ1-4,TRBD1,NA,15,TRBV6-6,TGTGCCAGCAGTTACGGCGGACAGGGGGGAGAAAAACTGTTTTTT,CASSYGGQGGEKLFF
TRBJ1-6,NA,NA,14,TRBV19,TGTGCCAGTAGTAGCAGCTCCTATAATTCACCCCTCCACTTT,CASSSSSYNSPLHF
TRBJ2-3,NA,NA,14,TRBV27,TGTGCCAGCAGTATCCAGCGGAGCACAGATACGCAGTATTTT,CASSIQRSTDTQYF